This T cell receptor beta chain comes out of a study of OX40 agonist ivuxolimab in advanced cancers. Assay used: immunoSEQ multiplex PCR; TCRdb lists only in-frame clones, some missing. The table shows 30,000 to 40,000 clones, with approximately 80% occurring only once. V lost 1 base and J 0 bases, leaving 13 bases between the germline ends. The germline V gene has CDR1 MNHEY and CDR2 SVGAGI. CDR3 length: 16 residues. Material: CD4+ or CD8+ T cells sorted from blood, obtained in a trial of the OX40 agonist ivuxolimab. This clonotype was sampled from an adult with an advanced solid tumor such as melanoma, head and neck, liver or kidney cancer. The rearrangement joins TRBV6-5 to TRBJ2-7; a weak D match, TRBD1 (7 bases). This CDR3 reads CASSYFAGGTSYEQYF. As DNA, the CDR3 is TGTGCCAGCAGTTACTTCGCAGGGGGGACCTCCTACGAGCAGTACTTC.